Shown below are 23 T cell receptor beta chains from a single sample sequenced in a study of metastatic and nonmetastatic thyroid tumors (dated by TCRdb to 2020 to 2022). No treatment had been received by any patient before thyroid surgery. Library preparation employed PCR. Sequenced on an Illumina HiSeq 4000. TCRdb ran its own pipeline on the public reads, namely fastp trimming at Q25 and MiXCR clone calling, and kept in-frame beta chains. Counted in this sample were some 30,000 clones; just under 30% of them appeared once. In total, the top ten clones hold 30% of the sample. The material sequenced was blood. The receptors were sampled from a female donor with papillary thyroid cancer or a benign thyroid nodule (not recorded which). Some clones in this sample may be carry-over from other donors' samples.

The chain joins TRBV6-1 to TRBJ2-3; D unclear. The ends were cut back, 6 bases at V and 5 bases at J, with 15 bases in the middle. Germline V lookup: CDR1 MNHNS, CDR2 SASEGT. The CDR3 covers 14 residues. In DNA, the CDR3 is TGTGCCAGCAGCTACGATCTATTCGGAGATACGCAGTATTTT. Its translation is CASSYDLFGDTQYF.

This clone was picked up a small number of times. The rearrangement joins TRBV28 to TRBJ1-3, with TRBD1 identical over 9 bases. The germline CDR1 and CDR2 sequences are MDHEN and SYDVKM. The CDR3 consists of 15 residues. The V and J ends lost 6 bases and 4 bases, in that order; junction bases with no gene match: 7. The CDR3 reads CASSSDRGWGNTIYF. CDR3 DNA: TGTGCCAGCAGCTCCGACAGGGGGTGGGGAAACACCATATATTTT.

The sample holds many counts of this clone. One end of the junction varies from germline; a read error may be responsible. Written as DNA, the CDR3 is TGCGGCGTCCATACTCTAGGGATGTCCTACAATGAGCAGTTCTTC. Translated, it gives CGVHTLGMSYNEQFF. The chain uses TRBV29-1 and TRBJ2-1; D is uncertain. Germline V gene lookup returns CDR1 SQVTM and CDR2 ANQGSEA. The CDR3 contains 15 residues.

The chain carries TRBV20-1 and TRBJ2-7; a possible D gene is TRBD2 (6 bases). Trimming pared 6 bases from V and 6 bases from J, leaving 21 bases between. The CDR3 is 14 residues long. Germline V gene lookup returns CDR1 DFQATT and CDR2 SNEGSKA (reference sequence). The CDR3 loop reads CSAPRDSGSSEQYF. CDR3 nucleotides: TGCAGTGCCCCCAGGGACTCCGGCAGCAGCGAGCAGTACTTC.

This clone was counted many times. This sequence may be a read error, since a much larger clone differs from it by one base. Within the sample, other DNA sequences also encode this same CDR3. The rearrangement uses TRBV9 and TRBJ2-7; 12 bases fit TRBD2. The CDR3 length is 16 residues. CDR1 is SGDLS, CDR2 YYNGEE, per germline. The CDR3 loop reads CASSPTTSGRVNEQYF. Here the CDR3 DNA reads TGTGCCAGCAGCCCCACGACTAGCGGGAGAGTGAACGAGCAGTATTTC.

In its sample, this clone ranks as medium-sized. The V gene is TRBV24-1, the J gene TRBJ1-2; 7 bases line up with TRBD1. Per germline, CDR1 KGHDR and CDR2 SFDVKD. The CDR3 has 14 amino acids. With 4 bases clipped from V and 8 bases from J, the junction kept 9 bases outside the gene matches. The CDR3 protein is CATSEPDRVVGYTF. The CDR3 DNA reads TGTGCCACCAGTGAACCTGACAGGGTCGTCGGCTACACCTTC.

J is TRBJ2-5 and V is TRBV20-1, with 7 positions matching TRBD2. The CDR3 extends over 15 amino acids. V gave up 1 base and J gave up 0 bases; unmatched junction bases: 5. CDR1 is DFQATT and CDR2 is SNEGSKA in the germline V gene (reference sequence). The CDR3 spells CSARGDGGYQETQYF. CDR3 sequence (DNA): TGCAGTGCTAGAGGGGACGGGGGGTACCAAGAGACCCAGTACTTC.

As regards this clone: It is unclear where the CDR3 begins or ends on the DNA, so no DNA is shown, and the CDR3 is as TCRdb lists it. The rearrangement joins TRBV11-1 to TRBJ2-5. Germline CDR1 is SGHAT and CDR2 is FQDESV (reference sequence). The CDR3 is 12 residues long, ends included. This CDR3 is CTSSFGVGTEYF.

Of note for this clone: A read error is possible here, since a much larger clone lies one base away. Here the CDR3 omits its conserved ending phenylalanine or tryptophan, so a read error is the likely source. Other DNA sequences in this sample translate to the same CDR3. The V and J genes are TRBV9 and TRBJ2-3; tentatively, D is TRBD2 (6 bases). This CDR3 region has 14 residues. V was shortened by 0 bases and J by 7 bases, with 12 bases between the two germline ends. From germline, CDR1 is SGDLS and CDR2 YYNGEE. The CDR3 nucleotides are TGTGCCAGCAGCGTAGCCACGGGGGTACATACGCAGTATCTT. It codes for CASSVATGVHTQYL.

This clone was seen ten or more times. The chain is built from TRBV11-1 and TRBJ1-1; D not certain. Germline assignment: CDR1 SGHAT and CDR2 FQDESV (reference sequence). The CDR3 runs to 14 residues. The V end lost 7 bases, the J end lost 3 bases, and 15 bases lay between the germline ends. CDR3 DNA sequence: TGTGCCAGCAACCGCGGAGGGAGTCACACTGAAGCTTTCTTT. This translates into CASNRGGSHTEAFF. The full variable domain, in which reference TRBV11-1 and TRBJ1-1 provide the parts outside the CDR3, is EAEVAQSPRYKITEKSQAVAFWCDPISGHATLYWYRQILGQGPELLVQFQDESVVDDSQLPKDRFSAERLKGVDSTLKIQPAELGDSAMYLCASNRGGSHTEAFFGQGTRLTVV.

There are a few counts of this clone. The chain has TRBV15 and TRBJ1-5, with D uncertain. V lost 5 bases, J lost 5 bases, and 19 bases lay in between. Germline values: CDR1 LNHNV, CDR2 YYDKDF (reference sequence). The CDR3 spans 16 residues. CDR3 in DNA: TGTGCCACCAGCGAGGGAGGCGGAGCGGGTGATCAGCCCCAGCATTTT. Amino acid sequence: CATSEGGGAGDQPQHF.

The table lists this clone with many counts. At one end the junction does not follow the germline gene, possibly because of a read error. The same CDR3 also results from other DNA sequences found in this sample. The chain combines TRBV5-1 with TRBJ2-2; D unresolved. Germline CDR1 is SGHRS and CDR2 is YFSETQ. The CDR3 contains 16 residues. The CDR3 protein is CASSLAFRLDTGELFF. In nucleotides, the CDR3 is TGCGCTAGCAGCTTGGCTTTTAGACTGGACACCGGGGAGCTGTTTTTT.

This clone was seen repeatedly, ten times or more. In DNA form, the CDR3 reads TGTGCCAGCAGCCTCGGAGGGGGCAAAGGGGAGACCCAGTACTTC. This codes for CASSLGGGKGETQYF. The chain joins TRBV28 to TRBJ2-5, with D possibly TRBD1 on 7 matching bases. Trimming stripped 6 bases from V and 5 bases from J, with 19 bases between. In germline, CDR1 is MDHEN, CDR2 SYDVKM. The CDR3 runs 15 residues.

This clone was observed at least ten times. The rearrangement joins TRBV5-1 to TRBJ2-1; TRBD1 might be the D (5 bases). The germline V and J ends were trimmed by 4 bases and 2 bases, with 13 bases remaining between them. The CDR3 loop spans 15 amino acids. Germline values: CDR1 SGHRS, CDR2 YFSETQ. CDR3 amino acids: CASSQGITTYNEQFF. The CDR3 DNA sequence: TGCGCCAGCAGCCAGGGCATTACCACCTACAATGAGCAGTTCTTC.

V usage is TRBV5-1 and J usage is TRBJ2-3, with TRBD2 matching over 9 bases. The germline gives CDR1 SGHRS, CDR2 YFSETQ. CDR3 size: 14 residues. Losses at the gene ends were 7 bases for V and 0 bases for J; bases not matched to a gene: 3. The CDR3 sequence: CASLRGGSTDTQYF. As DNA, the CDR3 is TGCGCCAGCCTGCGGGGGGGGAGCACAGATACGCAGTATTTT.

The chain uses TRBV28 and TRBJ1-2, with 9 nucleotides matching TRBD1. CDR1 is MDHEN, CDR2 SYDVKM, per germline. J was trimmed by 4 bases and V by 6 bases; bases with no gene match: 9. The CDR3 runs to 15 residues. The CDR3 spells CASRGQGTYAYGYTF. The CDR3 DNA is TGTGCCAGCAGGGGACAGGGTACCTACGCCTATGGCTACACCTTC.

This clone was detected only once. This sequence joins TRBV7-1 and TRBJ2-3, with TRBD2 matching over 15 bases. TRBV7-1 counts as an open reading frame of uncertain function. The CDR3 contains 17 residues. The V segment lost 3 bases and the J segment 4 bases; nucleotides outside the gene matches: 5. The CDR3 spells CASSSGLAGGPSDTQYF. The CDR3 DNA follows: TGTGCCAGCAGCTCCGGACTAGCGGGGGGGCCGTCAGATACGCAGTATTTT.

This clone rates as medium-sized. The gene calls are TRBV28 and TRBJ1-2; TRBD1 is a possible D gene (6 bases). Germline V gene lookup returns CDR1 MDHEN and CDR2 SYDVKM. The CDR3 runs 16 residues. Trimming pared 7 bases from V and 5 bases from J, leaving 23 bases between. The CDR3 loop is CASTLTGSIGEYGYTF. Here the CDR3 DNA reads TGTGCCAGCACCCTGACAGGTTCTATCGGTGAATATGGCTACACCTTC.

In its sample, this clone was seen a few times. The chain carries TRBV20-1 and TRBJ1-2; no definite D call. Trimming took 5 bases from V and 3 from J, leaving 10 bases between them. This CDR3 region has 12 residues. Looked up from germline, CDR1 is DFQATT and CDR2 is SNEGSKA (reference sequence). CDR3 amino acids: CSAYGRDYGYTF. In DNA form, the CDR3 reads TGCAGTGCTTACGGGAGGGACTATGGCTACACCTTC.

The CDR3 DNA follows: TGTGCCAGCAGTTTAGCCGGGACAGAGAACACTGAAGCTTTCTTT. It specifies CASSLAGTENTEAFF. The V call is TRBV12-3 or TRBV12-4, the J call TRBJ1-1; TRBD1 aligns across 7 bases. There are 15 residues in the CDR3. The V segment lost 0 bases and the J segment 1 base; nucleotides outside the gene matches: 2.

The chain uses TRBV28 and TRBJ1-1; 8 nucleotides match TRBD1. There are 14 residues in the CDR3. CDR1 is MDHEN and CDR2 is SYDVKM in the germline V gene. J was trimmed by 8 bases and V by 2 bases; bases with no gene match: 7. CDR3 nucleotide sequence: TGTGCCAGCAGTTTACGCGGACAGGGTCGAGAAGCTTTCTTT. Amino acid sequence: CASSLRGQGREAFF. Looking up the rest from reference TRBV28 and TRBJ1-1 gives the full variable domain: DVKVTQSSRYLVKRTGEKVFLECVQDMDHENMFWYRQDPGLGLRLIYFSYDVKMKEKGDIPEGYSVSREKKERFSLILESASTNQTSMYLCASSLRGQGREAFFGQGTRLTVV.

This clone was seen at least ten times. This rearrangement joins TRBV20-1 to TRBJ2-1, with 9 bases aligning to TRBD2. The CDR3 covers 14 residues. V lost 3 bases and J lost 8; bases outside the gene matches: 8. Germline V gene lookup returns CDR1 DFQATT and CDR2 SNEGSKA (reference sequence). Here the CDR3 reads CSARGSGSIDEQFF. CDR3 DNA sequence: TGCAGTGCTAGGGGTAGCGGGAGTATAGATGAGCAGTTCTTC.

This clone was seen many times. The CDR3 bases are TGTGCCAGCAGTGTTTCGCTAGCGGGCCCGATTCACACCGGGGAGCTGTTTTTT. Protein: CASSVSLAGPIHTGELFF. V is TRBV6-1 and J is TRBJ2-2; 8 bases are a match to TRBD2. The CDR3 length is 18 residues. The junction had 13 bases not matched to a gene; V was cut back by 4 bases and J by 3 bases. Germline CDR1 MNHNS, CDR2 SASEGT.